The 25 T cell receptor beta chains in this list originate from one sample, sequenced in a study of radiation and T cells in renal cell carcinoma. Treatment in this sample: treatment-naive control, cytoreductive nephrectomy. Clones were sequenced by immunoSEQ multiplex PCR, and TCRdb holds only the in-frame ones, with some missing. Of about 10,000 clones listed, around 56% were seen once; the top ten hold roughly 10%. The source was tumor tissue, collected from a patient whose treatment was nephrectomy without radiotherapy. The receptor set was obtained from a man aged 35 to 55 with renal cell carcinoma.

In its sample, this clone was seen once. The genes are TRBV27 and TRBJ1-2; no definite D call. Germline V gene data show CDR1 as MNHEY and CDR2 as SMNVEV (reference sequence). Trimming removed 7 bases at V and 9 bases at J, with 21 bases between. The CDR3 runs 14 residues. The CDR3 is CASTKTQYGDSYTF. As DNA, the CDR3 is TGTGCCAGCACTAAAACCCAGTATGGGGATAGCTACACCTTC.

The genes are TRBV19 and TRBJ2-7; TRBD2 matches 9 bases. CDR3 length: 19 amino acids. Per the germline V gene, CDR1 is LNHDA and CDR2 is SQIVND (reference sequence). V lost 0 bases, J lost 1 base, and 13 bases stayed unmatched. CDR3 DNA: TGTGCCAGTAGTATAGATCTGTCAGCGGGAGGTACGAATTCCTACGAGCAGTACTTC. This encodes CASSIDLSAGGTNSYEQYF.

The chain links TRBV27 to TRBJ1-5, with a tentative D call TRBD1 (6 bases). Germline V gene data show CDR1 as MNHEY and CDR2 as SMNVEV (reference sequence). The CDR3 is made up of 14 amino acids. V was pared by 3 bases and J by 3 bases, with 9 bases between. CDR3 in amino acids: CASSFRGLNQPQHF. The CDR3 DNA reads TGTGCCAGCAGTTTCAGGGGACTCAATCAGCCCCAGCATTTT.

This sequence joins TRBV11-2 and TRBJ1-4; D uncertain. Germline V gene lookup returns CDR1 SGHAT and CDR2 FQNNGV. V lost 8 bases and J lost 4, with 14 bases in between. The CDR3 has 14 residues. The CDR3 loop is CASVAGLNNEKLFF. In DNA form, the CDR3 reads TGTGCCAGCGTCGCGGGTCTGAATAATGAAAAACTGTTTTTT.

By share, this clone counts as large. CDR3 sequence reads: CASSGRPNLDEQYF. The CDR3 DNA is TGTGCCAGCAGTGGTAGGCCAAATCTTGACGAGCAGTACTTC. The chain is built from TRBV25-1 and TRBJ2-7; D is uncertain. This CDR3 is 14 amino acids long. Germline lookup yields CDR1 MGHDK and CDR2 SYGVNS. Deletions cut 4 bases from V and 5 bases from J, with 15 bases between.

The chain couples TRBV6-1 to TRBJ1-5; D is ambiguous. V lost 6 bases and J 5 bases, leaving 11 bases between the germline ends. Germline V gene data show CDR1 as MNHNS and CDR2 as SASEGT. CDR3 length: 13 amino acids. Here the CDR3 DNA reads TGTGCCAGCAGCCTCGAGACCGATCAGCCCCAGCATTTT. Amino acids: CASSLETDQPQHF.

The chain couples TRBV30 to TRBJ2-3, with 8 nucleotides matching TRBD2. V trimming: 6 bases; J trimming: 6 bases; junction bases outside the gene matches: 11. The CDR3 runs to 14 residues. The germline V gene encodes CDR1 GTSNPN and CDR2 SVGIG (reference sequence). CDR3 coding DNA: TGTGCCTGTATTAGGGGACTAGGCAGCGATACGCAGTATTTT. Translation: CACIRGLGSDTQYF.

The chain recombines TRBV7-2 with TRBJ2-7, with D perhaps TRBD1 (6 bases). CDR3 length equals 14 residues. The germline V and J ends were trimmed by 4 bases and 2 bases, with 12 bases remaining between them. Germline V gene sequence: CDR1 SGHTA, CDR2 FQGNSA. CDR3 sequence (DNA): TGTGCCAGCAGCTCGAACAGGGTCGCCTACGAGCAGTACTTC. Encoded protein: CASSSNRVAYEQYF.

V usage is TRBV19 and J usage is TRBJ1-5; D not resolved. Germline CDR1 is LNHDA and CDR2 is SQIVND (reference sequence). The V gene lost 3 bases and the J gene lost 4 bases, with 13 bases spanning the gap. The CDR3 extends over 15 amino acids. The chain's CDR3 is CASSISGSINQPQHF. DNA for the CDR3: TGTGCCAGTAGTATTTCCGGGAGTATTAATCAGCCCCAGCATTTT.

This sequence joins TRBV5-1 and TRBJ1-2; a possible D gene is TRBD1 (6 bases). Germline CDR1 and CDR2: SGHRS and YFSETQ. The CDR3 sequence is 12 residues long. The germline V and J ends were trimmed by 4 bases and 9 bases, with 13 bases remaining between them. The CDR3 region is CASSGYQGSYTF. Here the CDR3 DNA reads TGCGCCAGCAGCGGATATCAGGGGAGCTACACCTTC. The complete variable domain, with remaining parts taken from reference TRBV5-1 and TRBJ1-2, reads KAGVTQTPRYLIKTRGQQVTLSCSPISGHRSVSWYQQTPGQGLQFLFEYFSETQRNKGNFPGRFSGRQFSNSRSEMNVSTLELGDSALYLCASSGYQGSYTFGSGTRLTVV.

This clone showed up just a few times. V usage is TRBV6-5 and J usage is TRBJ2-2; the D gene is possibly TRBD2 (7 bases). The CDR3 length is 16 residues. Trimming removed 4 bases at V and 4 bases at J, with 16 bases between. Germline CDR1 is MNHEY and CDR2 is SVGAGI. In nucleotides, the CDR3 is TGTGCCAGCAGTTCTCAGGGGAGGGTGATCACCGGGGAGCTGTTTTTT. Translating it yields CASSSQGRVITGELFF.

The rearrangement uses TRBV2 and TRBJ1-1; the D is unclear. This CDR3 has 13 amino acids. Looked up from germline, CDR1 is SNHLY and CDR2 is FYNNEI. Trimming took off 6 bases at V and 0 bases at J, with 8 bases between the two ends. This CDR3 reads CASSSGLNTEAFF. CDR3 bases: TGTGCCAGCAGCTCAGGCCTGAACACTGAAGCTTTCTTT.

This clone was recorded a few times. The rearrangement links TRBV19 to TRBJ1-1, with D unresolved. Trimming removed 7 bases at V and 0 bases at J, with 12 bases between. Looked up from germline, CDR1 is LNHDA and CDR2 is SQIVND (reference sequence). This CDR3 has 14 residues. Here the CDR3 reads CASKPGQLNTEAFF. DNA of the CDR3: TGTGCCAGTAAGCCCGGGCAGCTGAACACTGAAGCTTTCTTT.

This chain connects TRBV10-3 to TRBJ2-1, with 7 bases lining up with TRBD2. J was trimmed by 7 bases and V by 10 bases; bases with no gene match: 13. CDR3 size: 14 residues. Per the germline V gene, CDR1 is ENHRY and CDR2 is SYGVKD. CDR3 DNA sequence: TGTGCCAGCAGGGAGGGAGGGCCTAATAATGAGCAGTTCTTC. It yields the protein CASREGGPNNEQFF.

The V and J genes are TRBV28 and TRBJ2-5; D gene ambiguous. The germline gives CDR1 MDHEN, CDR2 SYDVKM. The CDR3 is 14 residues long. Trimming stripped 3 bases from V and 4 bases from J, with 12 bases between. This CDR3 is CASSFSRALETQYF. The DNA of the CDR3 is TGTGCCAGCAGTTTTTCCCGCGCCCTAGAGACCCAGTACTTC.

The V gene is TRBV27, the J gene TRBJ1-2; D call uncertain. V was trimmed by 5 bases and J by 3 bases, leaving 16 bases between them. CDR1 is MNHEY, CDR2 SMNVEV, per germline (reference sequence). CDR3 size: 15 residues. The CDR3 here is CASSGGVGWDYGYTF. DNA for the CDR3: TGTGCCAGCAGTGGTGGGGTGGGATGGGACTATGGCTACACCTTC.

This clone was picked up one time. This chain uses TRBV28 with TRBJ1-2; a weak D match, TRBD1 (5 bases). There are 14 residues in the CDR3. Per the germline V gene, CDR1 is MDHEN and CDR2 is SYDVKM. Trimming took off 2 bases at V and 7 bases at J, with 14 bases between the two ends. CDR3: CASSLDLRVGGYTF. In DNA form, the CDR3 reads TGTGCCAGCAGTTTAGACCTCAGGGTGGGTGGCTACACCTTC.

V usage is TRBV6-4 and J usage is TRBJ1-2; no definite D call. Germline V lookup: CDR1 MRHNA, CDR2 SNTAGT. Trimming shortened V by 9 bases and J by 7 bases, and 27 bases separated the two germline ends. The CDR3 runs 16 residues. The CDR3 loop reads CASSPSPAGEGFGYTF. In DNA form, the CDR3 reads TGTGCCAGTAGTCCTTCACCGGCTGGGGAAGGTTTTGGCTACACCTTC.

This chain joins TRBV4-2 and TRBJ1-4, with D hard to call. In germline, CDR1 is LGHNA, CDR2 YNFKEQ. The V gene lost 0 bases and the J gene lost 7 bases, with 12 bases spanning the gap. This CDR3 has 15 residues. The CDR3 DNA is TGTGCCAGCAGCCAAGATGGGCAGGAGGTTGAAAAACTGTTTTTT. Residues: CASSQDGQEVEKLFF.

The V call is TRBV29-1, the J call TRBJ2-7; 10 bases are a match to TRBD1. The CDR3 length is 15 residues. Per the germline V gene, CDR1 is SQVTM and CDR2 is ANQGSEA. The V segment lost 1 base and the J segment 0 bases; nucleotides outside the gene matches: 3. The CDR3 sequence: CSVEARTGGSYEQYV. The DNA of the CDR3 is TGCAGCGTTGAAGCGCGGACAGGGGGCTCCTACGAGCAGTACGTC.

In its sample, this clone was seen a few times. The chain couples TRBV6-5 to TRBJ2-5; tentative D call: TRBD1 (6 bases). Trimming shortened V by 4 bases and J by 2 bases, and 11 bases separated the two germline ends. This CDR3 is 14 amino acids long. The V gene's germline CDR1 is MNHEY and CDR2 SVGAGI. The CDR3, as DNA: TGTGCCAGCAGTTTCCTGGACAGACAAGAGACCCAGTACTTC. This translates into CASSFLDRQETQYF.

This sequence joins TRBV7-8 and TRBJ2-1; D remains unclear. This CDR3 is built from 12 residues. Trimming pared 1 base from V and 3 bases from J, leaving 1 base between. Per germline, CDR1 SGHVS and CDR2 FQNEAQ. The chain's CDR3 is CASSLDYNEQFF. The CDR3 DNA sequence: TGTGCCAGCAGCTTAGACTACAATGAGCAGTTCTTC.

This clone was seen more than once but under ten times. The chain couples TRBV19 to TRBJ1-4, with D possibly matching TRBD1 (6 bases). This CDR3 is built from 15 residues. V was pared by 3 bases and J by 8 bases, with 16 bases between. Germline lookup yields CDR1 LNHDA and CDR2 SQIVND (reference sequence). The CDR3 region is CASSIDGGPREKLFF. The CDR3 DNA reads as TGTGCCAGTAGTATCGACGGGGGGCCAAGGGAAAAACTGTTTTTT.

This clone was picked up a small number of times. The chain recombines TRBV11-3 with TRBJ1-1; the D gene is possibly TRBD1 (5 bases). Trimming pared 0 bases from V and 4 bases from J, leaving 9 bases between. Germline V lookup: CDR1 SGHNT, CDR2 YENEEA. The CDR3 totals 14 residues. CDR3 protein: CASSLEGGSTEAFF. The CDR3 DNA reads as TGTGCCAGCAGCTTAGAGGGGGGTTCCACTGAAGCTTTCTTT. Using reference TRBV11-3 and TRBJ1-1 for the parts outside the CDR3, the full variable domain is EAGVVQSPRYKIIEKKQPVAFWCNPISGHNTLYWYLQNLGQGPELLIRYENEEAVDDSQLPKDRFSAERLKGVDSTLKIQPAELGDSAVYLCASSLEGGSTEAFFGQGTRLTVV.

J is TRBJ2-4 and V is TRBV4-3; perhaps D is TRBD1 or TRBD2 (5 bases each). V lost 1 base and J lost 4, with 14 bases in between. The CDR3 covers 16 residues. The germline CDR1 and CDR2 sequences are LGHNA and YSLEER. The CDR3 sequence: CASSQGPGDRKNIQYF. CDR3 DNA sequence: TGCGCCAGCAGCCAAGGTCCCGGGGACCGAAAAAACATTCAGTACTTC.